Below, 30 T cell receptor beta chains from the same sample are listed, as sequenced in a study of CD8 T cells in Susac syndrome. Random hexamers were used to reverse transcribe an amount of about 0.45 to 1 ug RNA. Using its own MiXCR run on the immunoSEQ multiplex PCR reads, TCRdb lists one record per CDR3 protein. The data show about 300,000 distinct CDR3 sequences, just over 90% seen once. The specimen was CD4+ T cells from PBMCs. Receptors originate from a human donor with multiple sclerosis.

The DNA for the CDR3 is TGTGCCAGCAGTTTGCAGGGAGGCCGCCTCACTGAAGCTTTCTTT. Translated: CASSLQGGRLTEAFF. This rearrangement joins TRBV25-1 to TRBJ1-1; the D gene is possibly TRBD1 (5 bases). V gave up 5 bases and J gave up 4 bases, with 17 bases separating them. The CDR3 spans 15 residues. Germline V gene data show CDR1 as MGHDK and CDR2 as SYGVNS.

The chain combines TRBV12-3 or TRBV12-4 with TRBJ2-5; D not certain. The CDR3 has 13 residues. Trimming took off 6 bases at V and 2 bases at J, with 10 bases between the two ends. The CDR3 is CASRRGRQETQYF. The CDR3 bases are TGTGCCAGCAGGAGAGGACGTCAAGAGACCCAGTACTTC.

V usage is TRBV6-1 and J usage is TRBJ2-7, with TRBD2 matching 10 bases. The CDR3 extends over 14 amino acids. From germline, CDR1 is MNHNS and CDR2 SASEGT. V lost 5 bases to trimming and J lost 7 bases; unmatched junction nucleotides: 8. As DNA, the CDR3 is TGTGCCAGCAGTCACCGGACTAGCGGTAGGGAGCAGTACTTC. Translating it yields CASSHRTSGREQYF.

For the CDR3, the DNA is TGTGCCAGCAGCTTAGAGGGACGTTCTGAAGCTTTCTTT. This gives the protein CASSLEGRSEAFF. The rearrangement links TRBV7-9 to TRBJ1-1, with D possibly TRBD1 on 5 matching bases. This CDR3 comprises 13 residues. V lost 1 base and J 6 bases, leaving 9 bases between the germline ends. Germline loops: CDR1 SEHNR, CDR2 FQNEAQ (reference sequence). Supplemented by reference TRBV7-9 and TRBJ1-1, the full variable domain reads DTGVSQNPRHKITKRGQNVTFRCDPISEHNRLYWYRQTLGQGPEFLTYFQNEAQLEKSRLLSDRFSAERPKGSFSTLEIQRTEQGDSAMYLCASSLEGRSEAFFGQGTRLTVV.

The chain carries TRBV20-1 and TRBJ2-2; 11 nucleotides agree with TRBD2. Per germline, CDR1 DFQATT and CDR2 SNEGSKA (reference sequence). The V segment lost 5 bases and the J segment 2 bases; nucleotides outside the gene matches: 7. The CDR3 loop spans 16 amino acids. The CDR3 is CSAAPLAGGNTGELFF. The DNA for the CDR3 is TGCAGTGCTGCCCCCCTAGCGGGAGGAAACACCGGGGAGCTGTTTTTT.

The rearrangement links TRBV6-4 to TRBJ1-6; no clear D. Trimming took 8 bases from V and 0 from J, leaving 11 bases between them. Per germline, CDR1 MRHNA and CDR2 SNTAGT. This CDR3 region has 15 residues. The CDR3 here is CASAPASSYNSPLHF. The CDR3, as DNA: TGTGCCAGCGCACCAGCCAGCTCCTATAATTCACCCCTCCACTTT.

J is TRBJ1-3 and V is TRBV3-1; no clear D. The V end lost 4 bases, the J end lost 0 bases, and 7 bases lay between the germline ends. Germline V gives CDR1 LGHDT, CDR2 YNNKEL (reference sequence). This CDR3 is built from 14 residues. The CDR3 loop reads CASSPQVSGNTIYF. The CDR3 nucleotides read TGTGCCAGCAGCCCTCAGGTCTCTGGAAACACCATATATTTT.

The chain uses TRBV5-6 and TRBJ2-7; 10 bases fit TRBD1. The CDR3 runs 13 residues. Germline CDR1 reads SGHDT; CDR2 reads YYEEEE. Losses at the gene ends were 3 bases for V and 13 bases for J; bases not matched to a gene: 10. The DNA for the CDR3 is TGTGCCAGCAGCTCAGCCGGTCGACAGGGGGCCTACTTC. It is translated as CASSSAGRQGAYF.

The chain has TRBV4-2 and TRBJ2-1; 10 bases line up with TRBD2. The CDR3 covers 19 residues. J gave up 0 bases and V 1 base, and 9 bases lay outside the gene matches. The germline CDR1 and CDR2 sequences are LGHNA and YNFKEQ. CDR3 amino acids: CASSQAWASGSGSYNEQFF. DNA of the CDR3: TGTGCCAGCAGCCAAGCTTGGGCTAGCGGGAGTGGCTCCTACAATGAGCAGTTCTTC.

V is TRBV7-9 and J is TRBJ1-1; D is ambiguous. The CDR3 spans 12 residues. CDR1 and CDR2 from the germline V gene are SEHNR and FQNEAQ (reference sequence). The V and J ends lost 5 bases and 10 bases respectively, with 14 bases between them. As DNA, the CDR3 is TGTGCCAGCAGCCAAGAGGCAGGCGCAGCTTTCTTT. The encoded protein is CASSQEAGAAFF.

The chain links TRBV7-2 to TRBJ2-7; tentative D call: TRBD1 (6 bases). The CDR3 has 13 amino acids. Germline assignment: CDR1 SGHTA and CDR2 FQGNSA. V was shortened by 7 bases and J by 9 bases, with 19 bases between the two germline ends. DNA of the CDR3: TGTGCCAGCACGCGGGCTACAGGGCCGTTGCAGTACTTC. Residues: CASTRATGPLQYF.

This chain uses TRBV5-1 with TRBJ2-5; D perhaps matches TRBD2 (7 bases). V shed 2 bases and J shed 3 bases, with 11 bases lying between them. Germline-derived CDR1 and CDR2 are SGHRS and YFSETQ. The CDR3 covers 14 residues. The CDR3: CASSFGRDKETQYF. CDR3 DNA: TGCGCCAGCAGCTTTGGGAGGGACAAAGAGACCCAGTACTTC.

Comment on this clonotype: The CDR3 carries no conserved terminal phenylalanine or tryptophan, so it likely arises from a read error. This sequence joins TRBV7-2 and TRBJ2-3; TRBD2 aligns across 8 bases. Trimming removed 5 bases from V and 1 base from J; junction bases left unmatched: 8. Germline V gene data show CDR1 as SGHTA and CDR2 as FQGNSA. The CDR3 runs to 16 residues. The CDR3 loop reads CASSAQLAARTDTQYL. CDR3 sequence (DNA): TGTGCCAGCAGCGCCCAACTAGCGGCCCGCACAGATACGCAGTATTTG.

This chain links TRBV19 with TRBJ2-5; D is unresolved. Looked up from germline, CDR1 is LNHDA and CDR2 is SQIVND (reference sequence). The CDR3 covers 13 residues. V dropped 7 bases and J dropped 0 bases, with 9 bases sitting between them. The CDR3 spells CASTRGHQETQYF. In nucleotides, the CDR3 is TGTGCCAGTACCAGAGGACACCAAGAGACCCAGTACTTC.

The V and J genes are TRBV11-2 and TRBJ2-1, with D possibly being TRBD1 or TRBD2 (5 bases each). V lost 5 bases to trimming and J lost 9 bases, with 20 bases between them. The germline V gene has CDR1 SGHAT and CDR2 FQNNGV. The CDR3 extends over 15 amino acids. The DNA for the CDR3 is TGTGCCAGCAGCCCCCTGGGGGTAGCAACAAGTGAGCAGTTCTTC. This sequence encodes CASSPLGVATSEQFF.

The rearrangement joins TRBV12-3 or TRBV12-4 to TRBJ2-3, with a tentative D call TRBD2 (7 bases). This CDR3 has 16 residues. Trimming took off 5 bases at V and 5 bases at J, with 20 bases between the two ends. CDR3 DNA: TGTGCCAGCAGTATGGCCCTCGGAGGGGGGGGAGATACGCAGTATTTT. It codes for CASSMALGGGGDTQYF.

This chain links TRBV12-3 or TRBV12-4 with TRBJ2-5; 8 bases are a match to TRBD2. V shed 4 bases and J 1 base; nucleotides not matched to a gene: 11. The CDR3 sequence is 17 residues long. CDR3 protein: CASSSLAGAVGQETQYF. CDR3 DNA sequence: TGTGCCAGCAGTTCCCTAGCGGGCGCCGTTGGCCAAGAGACCCAGTACTTC.

In DNA, the CDR3 is TGTGCCAGCAGCCTCGGACAAGGCCACTCTGGGGCCAACGTCCTGACTTTC. It specifies CASSLGQGHSGANVLTF. The V and J genes are TRBV3-1 and TRBJ2-6, with D perhaps TRBD1 (5 bases). In germline, CDR1 is LGHDT, CDR2 YNNKEL (reference sequence). V dropped 4 bases and J dropped 0 bases, with 13 bases sitting between them. This CDR3 contains 17 residues.

This sequence joins TRBV19 and TRBJ2-2, with no clear D. The CDR3 is 12 amino acids. V was pared by 7 bases and J by 1 base, with 4 bases between. Per the germline V gene, CDR1 is LNHDA and CDR2 is SQIVND (reference sequence). The CDR3 sequence: CASKRNTGELFF. CDR3 DNA: TGTGCCAGTAAGCGGAACACCGGGGAGCTGTTTTTT.

The genes are TRBV30 and TRBJ2-3, with 8 bases that match TRBD1. CDR1 is GTSNPN and CDR2 is SVGIG in the germline V gene (reference sequence). The CDR3 covers 12 residues. V lost 2 bases and J lost 10; bases outside the gene matches: 5. The CDR3: CAWSTTGDAQYF. CDR3 nucleotides: TGTGCCTGGAGTACGACAGGGGATGCGCAGTATTTT.

The V gene is TRBV7-9, the J gene TRBJ2-7; D remains ambiguous. This CDR3 contains 15 residues. The germline CDR1 and CDR2 sequences are SEHNR and FQNEAQ (reference sequence). With 1 base removed from V and 0 bases from J, the gap between germline ends came to 10 bases. The CDR3 nucleotides are TGTGCCAGCAGCTTAGAAGGGTTTGGCTCCTACGAGCAGTACTTC. This encodes CASSLEGFGSYEQYF.

V gene TRBV7-3 combines with J gene TRBJ2-3; D uncertain. This CDR3 comprises 12 residues. CDR1 is SGHTA and CDR2 is FQGTGA in the germline V gene. Trimming took 6 bases from V and 7 from J, leaving 11 bases between them. The DNA of the CDR3 is TGTGCCAGCAGTCTAACCGGTAATACGCAGTATTTT. This encodes CASSLTGNTQYF.

This chain uses TRBV5-6 with TRBJ1-2, with D maybe TRBD1 (5 bases). The ends were cut back, 4 bases at V and 10 bases at J, with 14 bases in the middle. CDR1 is SGHDT and CDR2 is YYEEEE in the germline V gene. The CDR3 covers 12 residues. In DNA, the CDR3 is TGTGCCAGCAGCCCCGGGACTCACATCTACACCTTC. This translates into CASSPGTHIYTF.

Only one count was recorded for this clonotype. V and J are TRBV30 and TRBJ1-1; no reliable D call. The CDR3 is made up of 13 amino acids. Per germline, CDR1 GTSNPN and CDR2 SVGIG (reference sequence). Trimming removed 5 bases from V and 3 bases from J, with 13 bases in between. The CDR3, as DNA: TGTGCCTGGTCACAAGGTCGGGACACTGAAGCTTTCTTT. Its protein is CAWSQGRDTEAFF.

This chain uses TRBV18 with TRBJ2-2, with TRBD1 matching 7 bases. Trimming cost V 3 bases and J 5 bases; bases outside gene matches: 6. The length of the CDR3 is 15 residues. Germline V gene sequence: CDR1 KGHSH, CDR2 LQKENI. DNA for the CDR3: TGTGCCAGCTCACCCACCGACAGGGCTACCGGGGAGCTGTTTTTT. This codes for CASSPTDRATGELFF.

The V call is TRBV15, the J call TRBJ1-2; 10 bases map to TRBD1. The V gene end was trimmed by 4 bases and the J gene end by 4 bases; junction bases not matched to a gene: 9. The CDR3 extends over 16 amino acids. Germline CDR1 is LNHNV and CDR2 is YYDKDF (reference sequence). DNA for the CDR3: TGTGCCACCAGCACCCGAAGTGGGACAGGGGCCTATGGCTACACCTTC. Protein: CATSTRSGTGAYGYTF.

The chain employs TRBV5-1 and TRBJ2-5; 7 bases fit TRBD2. The length of the CDR3 is 16 residues. The germline V gene has CDR1 SGHRS and CDR2 YFSETQ. The ends lost 1 base at V and 5 bases at J; junction bases unmatched: 11. The CDR3 coding sequence is TGCGCCAGCAGCTTGAGGGTAGCGGGCCAGAGGGAGACCCAGTACTTC. Translated: CASSLRVAGQRETQYF. Looking up the rest from reference TRBV5-1 and TRBJ2-5 gives the full variable domain: KAGVTQTPRYLIKTRGQQVTLSCSPISGHRSVSWYQQTPGQGLQFLFEYFSETQRNKGNFPGRFSGRQFSNSRSEMNVSTLELGDSALYLCASSLRVAGQRETQYFGPGTRLLVL.

The chain combines TRBV7-8 with TRBJ2-2; D possibly corresponds to TRBD2 (6 bases). This CDR3 spans 15 amino acids. V gave up 5 bases and J gave up 6 bases, with 16 bases separating them. Germline values: CDR1 SGHVS, CDR2 FQNEAQ. The CDR3 reads CASSVRPGAPGELFF. Written as DNA, the CDR3 is TGTGCCAGCAGCGTGCGGCCGGGAGCTCCCGGGGAGCTGTTTTTT.

The chain joins TRBV5-1 to TRBJ2-5; the match to TRBD2 covers 16 bases. CDR1 and CDR2 (germline): SGHRS, YFSETQ. CDR3 length: 16 amino acids. V lost 7 bases and J lost 5; bases outside the gene matches: 8. The CDR3 bases are TGCGCCAGCGGTGGGACTAGCGGGGGGGCCTTGGAGACCCAGTACTTC. It specifies CASGGTSGGALETQYF.

The chain carries TRBV19 and TRBJ1-1; D remains unclear. Germline loops: CDR1 LNHDA, CDR2 SQIVND (reference sequence). The CDR3 extends over 14 amino acids. The V end was cut by 7 bases, the J end by 1 base, with 13 bases between. CDR3 coding DNA: TGTGCCAGTAAGGATCGATTCCGGAACACTGAAGCTTTCTTT. It codes for CASKDRFRNTEAFF.